The rows below give T cell receptor beta chains drawn from one sample of a study of cytomegalovirus exposure and HLA in healthy donors. Assay used: immunoSEQ multiplex PCR; TCRdb lists only in-frame clones, some missing. The repertoire has about 140,000 clones, 75% of them found once; the top ten carry around 11%. The sample was PBMCs. These TCRs come from a man in his late teens or twenties in good health and CMV-seropositive. The conserved cysteine and the conserved F or W are not part of the CDR3 here. A row's size may be missing; if present it is once, few, many or a size class.

CDR3	J	V	size
ASKESGGGDYGYT	TRBJ1-2	TRBV6-1	few
ASSFYPEGTDTQY	TRBJ2-3	TRBV5-6	NA
ASGIRTSSEQF	TRBJ2-1	TRBV7-6	NA
ASSESEGYGYT	TRBJ1-2	TRBV10-1	NA
ASSVEVGGTYEQY	TRBJ2-7	TRBV9	NA
ASSPQGAGTYNEQF	TRBJ2-1	TRBV6-6	NA
SWRRGTSSYNEQF	TRBJ2-1	TRBV30	NA
ASSLATGSYEQY	NA	TRBV5-1	NA
ASRTTYRVSGYT	TRBJ1-2	TRBV5-6	NA
ASWGTGQRLGNQPQH	TRBJ1-5	TRBV28	NA
ASSLLLADEQY	TRBJ2-7	TRBV5-1	NA
ASSASPGQGFYEQY	TRBJ2-7	TRBV25-1	NA
ASSFNYPGWNYGYP	TRBJ1-2	TRBV5-1	NA
ASSLEQVAGNTIY	TRBJ1-3	TRBV7-8	NA
ASSLILTGELF	TRBJ2-2	TRBV7-9	NA
ASRPGTVTDTQY	TRBJ2-3	TRBV5-1	NA
ASSGQVKGNQPQH	TRBJ1-5	TRBV28	NA
ASSTGDRGNQPQH	TRBJ1-5	TRBV4-1	NA
ASIQTGYAQPQH	TRBJ1-5	TRBV6-4	NA
ASSRVLSGTGELF	TRBJ2-2	TRBV2	NA
ASSWAVPYLQY	TRBJ2-3	TRBV28	NA
ASSVNRNEKLF	TRBJ1-4	TRBV6-1	once
ASSSSGGFYGYT	TRBJ1-2	TRBV5-1	NA
ASSFLGSQETQY	TRBJ2-5	TRBV5-6	NA
ASSTGTSGYEQY	TRBJ2-7	TRBV5-1	few
SSSFPGREGFSEKLF	TRBJ1-4	TRBV7-9	NA
ASSLDILAGDTSEQF	TRBJ2-1	TRBV7-9	NA
ASSTTGTDTQY	TRBJ2-3	TRBV7-2	NA
ASSQGGSLFTVDEQY	TRBJ2-7	TRBV14	few
ASSYSGSYEQY	TRBJ2-7	TRBV6-5	NA
ASSGGQDKNIQY	TRBJ2-4	TRBV28	NA
ASRVQGVSNQPQH	TRBJ1-5	TRBV2	NA
ASNPRKPSYNEQF	TRBJ2-1	TRBV27	NA
ASSFRDRGNTIY	TRBJ1-3	TRBV6-1	NA
AISTSIVAGLVVWPQY	TRBJ2-3	TRBV10-3	NA
ASSLGDRGADTQY	TRBJ2-3	TRBV7-9	NA
ASSLGLGRTIGNEQF	TRBJ2-1	TRBV28	NA
ASSSLDSAIYGYT	TRBJ1-2	TRBV6-1	NA